Only a few counts were recorded for the clone carrying this TCR beta chain. Its antigen is still unknown. The data stem from a study of early T cells in non-severe SARS-CoV-2 infection. Study in general: Sequencing targeted bulk RNA from unsorted whole blood, leaving chains unpaired.

Attached unique molecular identifiers marked individual cDNA molecules. TCRdb re-called the 5' RACE reads with MiXCR, one entry per CDR3 protein. The profile shows 70,000 or so distinct CDR3 sequences, roughly an eighth of them singletons. Study-level results: VDJdb matching, biased toward anti-spike CD8 responses, missed private and CD4 specificities.

The germline CDR1 and CDR2 sequences are DFQATT and SNEGSKA (reference sequence). Trimming removed 3 bases from V and 2 bases from J; junction bases left unmatched: 5. There are 15 residues in the CDR3. Sequencing was carried out using whole blood. The receptor was derived from an adult who was a healthcare worker with PCR-confirmed SARS-CoV-2 infection or an uninfected control (not recorded which). The chain employs TRBV20-1 and TRBJ2-3, with 10 bases matching TRBD2. The CDR3 coding sequence is TGCAGTGCTAGCGTAGCGGGGGGATCCACAGATACGCAGTATTTT. Its translation: CSASVAGGSTDTQYF.